Listed here are 10 T cell receptor beta chains from one sample, sequenced in a study of shared clonotypes between healthy human individuals (dated by TCRdb to the early 2020s). The library was generated by the immunoSEQ multiplex PCR assay. The table comes from immuneACCESS by way of TCRdb, which keeps in-frame sequences with V and J called. Part of the clones is missing from these tables; in studies checked, under half for an unresolved V gene and the rest for unknown reasons. The sample table holds 2 million to 2.5 million clones, of which about 92% were seen once. About 0.41% of the sample is in the top ten clones. The sequenced sample was naive CD4+ T cells from PBMCs. The sample's cell subset or site label, in plain terms: CD45RA+ positively selected. The receptors were gathered from a man aged 18 to 29 in good health. Some clones in this sample may be carry-over from other donors' samples.

This clone was recorded a few times. The V and J genes are TRBV7-9 and TRBJ2-5; TRBD1 or TRBD2 may be the D gene (5 bases each). Looked up from germline, CDR1 is SEHNR and CDR2 is FQNEAQ (reference sequence). Deletions cut 5 bases from V and 5 bases from J, with 9 bases between. This CDR3 region has 12 residues. The DNA for the CDR3 is TGTGCCAGCAGCAAGGGACGGGAGACCCAGTACTTC. This sequence encodes CASSKGRETQYF.

The chain is built from TRBV28 and TRBJ2-7; 8 bases are shared with TRBD2. V trimming: 8 bases; J trimming: 0 bases; junction bases outside the gene matches: 6. CDR3 length equals 14 residues. In germline, CDR1 is MDHEN, CDR2 SYDVKM. The CDR3 spells CASRKRETSYEQYF. The CDR3 DNA follows: TGTGCCAGCCGAAAGCGGGAGACCTCCTACGAGCAGTACTTC.

J is TRBJ2-1 and V is TRBV15; 8 positions agree with TRBD2. Losses at the gene ends were 5 bases for V and 4 bases for J; bases not matched to a gene: 7. Germline V CDR1 and CDR2: LNHNV, YYDKDF (reference sequence). This CDR3 region has 15 residues. The CDR3 nucleotides read TGTGCCACCAGCTCCTTAGCGGGATGGTACAATGAGCAGTTCTTC. Translation gives CATSSLAGWYNEQFF. Based on the CDR3 plus reference TRBV15 and TRBJ2-1, the full variable domain is DAMVIQNPRYQVTQFGKPVTLSCSQTLNHNVMYWYQQKSSQAPKLLFHYYDKDFNNEADTPDNFQSRRPNTSFCFLDIRSPGLGDTAMYLCATSSLAGWYNEQFFGPGTRLTVL.

This chain connects TRBV6-1 to TRBJ1-5, with D unclear. CDR3 length: 13 amino acids. Germline V gene lookup returns CDR1 MNHNS and CDR2 SASEGT. V was pared by 4 bases and J by 5 bases, with 9 bases between. The CDR3 region has the DNA TGTGCCAGCAGTGTCGGAACGGATCAGCCCCAGCATTTT. Protein product: CASSVGTDQPQHF.

As to this clone: Other DNA sequences in this sample translate to the same CDR3. The V gene is TRBV28, the J gene TRBJ1-2; 11 positions agree with TRBD1. Unmatched junction bases numbered 2, after V lost 4 bases and J lost 4 bases. The V gene's germline CDR1 is MDHEN and CDR2 SYDVKM. This CDR3 region has 14 residues. DNA for the CDR3: TGTGCCAGCAGTTCAGGACAGGGGGCCTATGGCTACACCTTC. Protein product: CASSSGQGAYGYTF.

This clone was seen a single time. The CDR3 does not close with the conserved phenylalanine or tryptophan, likely indicating a read error. The DNA is omitted, as the CDR3 cannot be located on it reliably, and the CDR3 follows TCRdb's listing. The chain is built from TRBV5-6 and TRBJ2-3; the table's D call TRBD2 went unverified against the DNA. The length of the CDR3 is 13 amino acids, counting both ends. Per the germline V gene, CDR1 is SGHDT and CDR2 is YYEEEE. The CDR3 is CASSLVAGSSPLI.

This clone was seen only once. Here the CDR3 reads CASSYSGPATNEKLFF. For the CDR3, the DNA is TGTGCCAGCAGTTACTCCGGTCCAGCAACTAATGAAAAACTGTTTTTT. V gene TRBV6-5 combines with J gene TRBJ1-4; D unresolved. This CDR3 region has 16 residues. V was trimmed by 0 bases and J by 0 bases, leaving 8 bases between them. Germline V CDR1 and CDR2: MNHEY, SVGAGI.

The V gene is TRBV27, the J gene TRBJ2-5, with TRBD2 matching 12 bases. Germline V gene data show CDR1 as MNHEY and CDR2 as SMNVEV (reference sequence). The CDR3 is made up of 17 amino acids. The V and J ends lost 5 bases and 2 bases, in that order; junction bases with no gene match: 9. The CDR3 coding sequence is TGTGCCAGCAGTCTCACTTGGACTAGCGGGGTTCAAGAGACCCAGTACTTC. It is translated as CASSLTWTSGVQETQYF.

This chain connects TRBV30 to TRBJ2-1; D ambiguous. Germline assignment: CDR1 GTSNPN and CDR2 SVGIG (reference sequence). V was shortened by 0 bases and J by 2 bases, with 11 bases between the two germline ends. This CDR3 contains 15 residues. This chain's CDR3 is CAWSVDRAPYNEQFF. The CDR3 region has the DNA TGTGCCTGGAGTGTAGATAGGGCACCCTACAATGAGCAGTTCTTC. The entire variable domain, with the rest obtained from reference TRBV30 and TRBJ2-1, is as follows: SQTIHQWPATLVQPVGSPLSLECTVEGTSNPNLYWYRQAAGRGLQLLFYSVGIGQISSEVPQNLSASRPQDRQFILSSKKLLLSDSGFYLCAWSVDRAPYNEQFFGPGTRLTVL.

The chain links TRBV4-3 to TRBJ1-4, with a weak D call TRBD1 (5 bases). The CDR3 length is 16 residues. V was pared by 0 bases and J by 6 bases, with 14 bases between. The germline gives CDR1 LGHNA, CDR2 YSLEER. CDR3 residues: CASSQEESAGYEKLFF. CDR3 nucleotides: TGCGCCAGCAGCCAAGAAGAATCGGCAGGGTATGAAAAACTGTTTTTT.